Presented here are 24 T cell receptor beta chains from one specimen sequenced in a study of shared clonotypes between healthy human individuals. Profiling relied on immunoSEQ multiplex PCR, and the TCRdb table lists in-frame clones only, not all of them. Seen here are 400,000 or so clones, about 96% observed once, and the top ten hold around 0.29%. Sequences were obtained from memory CD8+ T cells sorted from blood. Subset here: CD45RO+ cells pooled with CCR7-negative TemRA cells. These receptor sequences come from a man aged 25-45 years in good health.

The chain carries TRBV7-8 and TRBJ1-1; TRBD1 aligns across 7 bases. The germline CDR1 and CDR2 sequences are SGHVS and FQNEAQ. The CDR3 is 15 residues long. The J segment lost 4 bases and the V segment lost 5 bases, leaving 10 bases of the junction unmatched. The CDR3 bases are TGTGCCAGCAGCGTAACAGGGGTACAGTTCACTGAAGCTTTCTTT. As protein: CASSVTGVQFTEAFF.

A single count supports this clone. The chain links TRBV11-2 to TRBJ2-1; unclear D gene. Trimming left V 5 bases short and J 9 bases short, with 8 bases between. The CDR3 contains 11 residues. The germline CDR1 and CDR2 sequences are SGHAT and FQNNGV. CDR3 in amino acids: CASSDLGEQFF. CDR3 DNA: TGTGCCAGCAGCGACTTAGGTGAGCAGTTCTTC.

The chain links TRBV4-2 to TRBJ2-1, with TRBD1 matching 9 bases. The V and J ends lost 0 bases and 12 bases, in that order; junction bases with no gene match: 12. This CDR3 is built from 16 residues. Looked up from germline, CDR1 is LGHNA and CDR2 is YNFKEQ. This chain's CDR3 is CASSQEDRGQPRGQFF. CDR3 nucleotide sequence: TGTGCCAGCAGCCAAGAGGACAGGGGCCAACCACGCGGGCAGTTCTTC.

This chain uses TRBV28 with TRBJ2-6, with D possibly called TRBD1 or TRBD2 (6 bases each). Trimming left V 7 bases short and J 4 bases short, with 14 bases between. CDR1 and CDR2 from the germline V gene are MDHEN and SYDVKM. The CDR3 contains 15 residues. The CDR3 DNA sequence: TGTGCCAGCACCCCGGGGGCAGTAGGGGCCAACGTCCTGACTTTC. Amino acid sequence: CASTPGAVGANVLTF.

The rearrangement links TRBV4-1 to TRBJ1-3, with D uncertain. The CDR3 is made up of 12 amino acids. The germline V gene has CDR1 MGHRA and CDR2 YSYEKL. V lost 2 bases and J lost 1, with 0 bases in between. The CDR3: CASSQSGNTIYF. For the CDR3, the DNA is TGCGCCAGCAGCCAATCTGGAAACACCATATATTTT.

The chain employs TRBV27 and TRBJ2-1; 11 nucleotides line up with TRBD2. V was pared by 7 bases and J by 7 bases, with 9 bases of the junction left unmatched. CDR1 is MNHEY, CDR2 SMNVEV, per germline (reference sequence). There are 15 residues in the CDR3. CDR3 nucleotides: TGTGCCAGCAATTACGGACTAGCGGGCGTAAATGAGCAGTTCTTC. Its translation is CASNYGLAGVNEQFF.

CDR3 residues: CASSQEAGGGYTF. In DNA form, the CDR3 reads TGTGCCAGCAGCCAAGAAGCAGGTGGTGGCTACACCTTC. The rearrangement uses TRBV4-2 and TRBJ1-2, with no clear D. Between the trimmed V and J ends, which lost 0 bases and 7 bases, there was a span of 9 bases. CDR3 length: 13 amino acids. Germline-derived CDR1 and CDR2 are LGHNA and YNFKEQ.

The chain is built from TRBV5-1 and TRBJ2-7; D may match TRBD1 or TRBD2 (5 bases each). The ends were cut back, 0 bases at V and 3 bases at J, with 10 bases in the middle. The germline CDR1 and CDR2 sequences are SGHRS and YFSETQ. This CDR3 comprises 14 residues. CDR3 in DNA: TGCGCCAGCAGCTTGGAGACGGGGCGCTACGAGCAGTACTTC. This codes for CASSLETGRYEQYF.

Note on this clone: Sequence at one end of the junction differs from germline and may be a read error. The rearrangement links TRBV20-1 to TRBJ2-7; TRBD2 matches 13 bases. The CDR3 covers 11 residues. Per germline, CDR1 DFQATT and CDR2 SNEGSKA (reference sequence). The CDR3 region is CSAREGTSGAF. CDR3 in DNA: TGCAGTGCTAGAGAGGGGACTAGCGGGGCCTTC.

On this clone itself: The junction departs from germline at one end; a sequencing error may be responsible. V and J are TRBV6-5 and TRBJ2-1, with D hard to call. Germline CDR1 and CDR2: MNHEY and SVGAGI. This CDR3 has 14 residues. The CDR3 bases are TGTGCCAGCAGTTATTCGGACCCCTACGATGAGCAGTTCTTC. Its protein product is CASSYSDPYDEQFF.

This chain joins TRBV11-2 and TRBJ1-2; 7 nucleotides agree with TRBD1. CDR3 size: 13 residues. Trimming cost V 1 base and J 8 bases; bases outside gene matches: 4. Germline CDR1 SGHAT, CDR2 FQNNGV. CDR3: CASSLVATGGYTF. Here the CDR3 DNA reads TGTGCCAGCAGCTTAGTTGCGACAGGGGGCTACACCTTC.

V is TRBV30 and J is TRBJ2-4, with D perhaps TRBD2 (5 bases). Germline CDR1 is GTSNPN and CDR2 is SVGIG (reference sequence). The CDR3 runs 12 residues. V dropped 4 bases and J dropped 6 bases, with 10 bases sitting between them. The CDR3: CAWNSSPNIQYF. DNA for the CDR3: TGTGCCTGGAATTCTAGCCCAAACATTCAGTACTTC.

This clone was counted once. This sequence joins TRBV4-1 and TRBJ2-3, with a tentative D call TRBD2 (5 bases). This CDR3 has 15 residues. Trimming took off 1 base at V and 0 bases at J, with 8 bases between the two ends. The germline gives CDR1 MGHRA, CDR2 YSYEKL. The CDR3 nucleotides read TGCGCCAGCAGCCAAGCTCGGACTAGCACAGATACGCAGTATTTT. This codes for CASSQARTSTDTQYF.

The chain joins TRBV28 to TRBJ2-5; 7 positions agree with TRBD1. CDR1 MDHEN and CDR2 SYDVKM come from the germline V gene. V lost 5 bases to trimming and J lost 1 base; unmatched junction nucleotides: 7. This CDR3 region has 15 residues. The CDR3 loop is CASSLGQAPQETQYF. The CDR3 bases are TGTGCCAGCAGTCTCGGACAGGCTCCCCAAGAGACCCAGTACTTC.

The chain recombines TRBV6-6 with TRBJ2-3, with 9 bases fitting TRBD1. The CDR3 covers 15 residues. Germline CDR1 reads MNHNY; CDR2 reads SVGAGI (reference sequence). With V trimmed by 7 bases and J by 0 bases, 5 bases remained unmatched. CDR3 residues: CASNHRGPSTDTQYF. CDR3 nucleotide sequence: TGTGCCAGCAACCACAGGGGGCCTAGCACAGATACGCAGTATTTT.

J is TRBJ1-2 and V is TRBV6-1, with a possible D match to TRBD1 (5 bases). Germline CDR1 is MNHNS and CDR2 is SASEGT. Trimming took off 3 bases at V and 2 bases at J, with 7 bases between the two ends. CDR3 length equals 13 residues. The CDR3 DNA reads TGTGCCAGCAGTGAGCCAGGGAACTATGGCTACACCTTC. Its protein product is CASSEPGNYGYTF.

This clone was observed a single time. V gene TRBV2 combines with J gene TRBJ2-3; D not certain. The V end lost 6 bases, the J end lost 1 base, and 14 bases lay between the germline ends. This CDR3 region has 15 residues. Germline loops: CDR1 SNHLY, CDR2 FYNNEI. CDR3 nucleotide sequence: TGTGCCAGCAGGGAGCCGACCTTCGGCACAGATACGCAGTATTTT. Translation: CASREPTFGTDTQYF.

A word on this clone: Other nucleotide sequences from this sample produce the same CDR3. The chain recombines TRBV30 with TRBJ1-1, with a weak D call TRBD1 (5 bases). CDR1 GTSNPN and CDR2 SVGIG come from the germline V gene (reference sequence). V lost 0 bases, J lost 1 base, and 6 bases lay in between. CDR3 length: 13 residues. The CDR3 loop reads CAWSVQENTEAFF. CDR3 DNA: TGTGCCTGGAGTGTACAGGAGAACACTGAAGCTTTCTTT.

The chain combines TRBV10-1 with TRBJ2-3; 10 nucleotides align to TRBD2. J lost 2 bases, V lost 5 bases, and 10 bases had no gene match. CDR1 and CDR2 from the germline V gene are WNHNN and SYGVQD (reference sequence). The CDR3 spans 17 residues. CDR3 residues: CASSQPSGRRFTDTQYF. The CDR3 DNA reads TGCGCCAGCAGTCAACCTAGCGGGAGAAGGTTCACAGATACGCAGTATTTT.

CDR3 sequence reads: CASSVGTGSNQPQHF. The CDR3 bases are TGTGCCAGCAGTGTCGGGACAGGGAGCAATCAGCCCCAGCATTTT. J is TRBJ1-5 and V is TRBV2; 9 bases are shared with TRBD1. The CDR3 has 15 residues. Germline V CDR1 and CDR2: SNHLY, FYNNEI. Unmatched junction bases numbered 2, after V lost 4 bases and J lost 1 base.

This chain links TRBV6-1 with TRBJ2-7; perhaps D is TRBD1 or TRBD2 (5 bases each). Trimming cost V 10 bases and J 3 bases, with 16 bases left between them. The CDR3 extends over 13 amino acids. The germline CDR1 and CDR2 sequences are MNHNS and SASEGT. CDR3 coding DNA: TGTGCCACCACCGGGACCGGATTCTACGAGCAGTACTTC. The encoded protein is CATTGTGFYEQYF.

The V and J genes are TRBV6-1 and TRBJ2-4; D tentatively reads TRBD1 or TRBD2 (6 bases each). The CDR3 consists of 15 residues. Trimming shortened V by 2 bases and J by 0 bases, and 8 bases separated the two germline ends. Germline CDR1 is MNHNS and CDR2 is SASEGT. CDR3 sequence reads: CASSERGVAKNIQYF. The CDR3 DNA reads TGTGCCAGCAGTGAAAGGGGGGTAGCCAAAAACATTCAGTACTTC.

CDR3 region: CASSEEGLHTIYF. DNA for the CDR3: TGTGCCAGCAGTGAGGAGGGGTTGCACACCATATATTTT. This sequence joins TRBV25-1 and TRBJ1-3; possibly TRBD1 for D (5 bases). CDR3 length: 13 amino acids. CDR1 and CDR2 (germline): MGHDK, SYGVNS. V was pared by 3 bases and J by 8 bases, with 11 bases between.

J is TRBJ1-5 and V is TRBV19, with D possibly matching TRBD1 (5 bases). Trimming removed 5 bases from V and 7 bases from J, with 15 bases in between. From germline, CDR1 is LNHDA and CDR2 SQIVND (reference sequence). The CDR3 has 14 amino acids. Here the CDR3 reads CASSPRAVGQPQHF. The DNA of the CDR3 is TGTGCCAGTAGTCCCAGGGCGGTCGGGCAGCCCCAGCATTTT.